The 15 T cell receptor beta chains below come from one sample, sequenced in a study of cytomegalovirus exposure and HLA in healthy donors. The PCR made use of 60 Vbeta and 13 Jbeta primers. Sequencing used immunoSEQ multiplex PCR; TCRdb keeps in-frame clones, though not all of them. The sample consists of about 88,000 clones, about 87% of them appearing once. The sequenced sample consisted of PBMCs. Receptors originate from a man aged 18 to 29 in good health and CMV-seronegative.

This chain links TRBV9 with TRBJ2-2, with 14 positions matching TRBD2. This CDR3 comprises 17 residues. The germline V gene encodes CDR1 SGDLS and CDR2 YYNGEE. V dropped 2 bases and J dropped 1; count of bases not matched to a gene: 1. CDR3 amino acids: CASSVGLAGGNTGELFF. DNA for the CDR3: TGTGCCAGCAGCGTCGGACTAGCGGGAGGGAACACCGGGGAGCTGTTTTTT.

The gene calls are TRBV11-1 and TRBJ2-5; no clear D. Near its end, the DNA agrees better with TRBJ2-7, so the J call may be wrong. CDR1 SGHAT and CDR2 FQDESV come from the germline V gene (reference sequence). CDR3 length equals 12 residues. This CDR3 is CASSLPTYEQYF. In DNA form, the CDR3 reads TGTGCCAGCAGCTTACCCACCTACGAGCAGTACTTC.

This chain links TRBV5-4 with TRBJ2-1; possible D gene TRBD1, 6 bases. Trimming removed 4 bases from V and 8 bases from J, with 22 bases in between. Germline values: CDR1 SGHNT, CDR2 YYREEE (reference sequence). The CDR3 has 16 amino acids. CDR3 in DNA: TGTGCCAGCAGCCTAGGGGGACGGGGTCTCGGATATGAGCAGTTCTTC. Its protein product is CASSLGGRGLGYEQFF.

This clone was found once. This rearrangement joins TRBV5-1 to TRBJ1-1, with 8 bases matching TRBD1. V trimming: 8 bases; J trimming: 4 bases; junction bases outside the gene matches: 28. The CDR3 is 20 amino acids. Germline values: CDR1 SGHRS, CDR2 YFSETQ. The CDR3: CARTKLAQGALRTQGTEAFF. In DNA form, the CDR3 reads TGCGCCAGAACCAAACTAGCTCAGGGGGCGCTTAGGACACAGGGCACTGAAGCTTTCTTT.

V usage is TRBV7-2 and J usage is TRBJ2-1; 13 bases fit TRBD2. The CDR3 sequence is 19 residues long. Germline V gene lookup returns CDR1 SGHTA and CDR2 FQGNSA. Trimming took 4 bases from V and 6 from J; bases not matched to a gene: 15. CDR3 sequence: CASSSGGTSGTPAGNEQFF. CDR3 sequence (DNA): TGTGCCAGCAGCTCTGGCGGGACTAGCGGGACCCCGGCCGGCAATGAGCAGTTCTTC. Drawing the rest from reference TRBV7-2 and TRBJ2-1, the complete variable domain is GAGVSQSPSNKVTEKGKDVELRCDPISGHTALYWYRQSLGQGLEFLIYFQGNSAPDKSGLPSDRFSAERTGGSVSTLTIQRTQQEDSAVYLCASSSGGTSGTPAGNEQFFGPGTRLTVL.

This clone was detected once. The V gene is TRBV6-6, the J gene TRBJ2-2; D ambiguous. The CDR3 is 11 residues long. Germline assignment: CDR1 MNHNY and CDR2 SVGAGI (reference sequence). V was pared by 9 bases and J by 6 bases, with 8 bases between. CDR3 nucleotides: TGTGCCAGTGGTGGGCCCGGGGAGCTGTTTTTT. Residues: CASGGPGELFF.

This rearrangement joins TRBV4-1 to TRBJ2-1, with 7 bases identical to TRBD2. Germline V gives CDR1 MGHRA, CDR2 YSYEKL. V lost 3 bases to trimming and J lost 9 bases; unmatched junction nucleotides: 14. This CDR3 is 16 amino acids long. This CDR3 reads CASSHPLRGRAGEQFF. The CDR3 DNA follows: TGCGCCAGCAGCCACCCACTACGTGGGAGGGCCGGTGAGCAGTTCTTC.

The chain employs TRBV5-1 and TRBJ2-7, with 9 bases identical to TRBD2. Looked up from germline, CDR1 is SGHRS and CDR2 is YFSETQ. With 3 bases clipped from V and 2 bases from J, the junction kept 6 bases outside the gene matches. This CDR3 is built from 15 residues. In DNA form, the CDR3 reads TGCGCCAGCAGCTCTACTAGCGGGTTGACCTACGAGCAGTACTTC. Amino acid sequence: CASSSTSGLTYEQYF.

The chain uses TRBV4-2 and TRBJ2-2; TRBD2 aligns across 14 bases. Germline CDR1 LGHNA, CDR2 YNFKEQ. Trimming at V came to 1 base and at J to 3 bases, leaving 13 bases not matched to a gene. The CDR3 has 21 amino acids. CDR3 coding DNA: TGTGCCAGCAGCCAAGTGGGACGGACTAGCGGGAGGTTGTATGACACCGGGGAGCTGTTTTTT. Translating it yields CASSQVGRTSGRLYDTGELFF.

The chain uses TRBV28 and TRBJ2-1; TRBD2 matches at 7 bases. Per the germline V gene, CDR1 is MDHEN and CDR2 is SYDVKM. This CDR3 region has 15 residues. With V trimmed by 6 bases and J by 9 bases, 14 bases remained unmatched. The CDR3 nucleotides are TGTGCCAGCAGCCCCGGGGGAACGGGAGGATGTGAGCAGTTCTTC. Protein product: CASSPGGTGGCEQFF.

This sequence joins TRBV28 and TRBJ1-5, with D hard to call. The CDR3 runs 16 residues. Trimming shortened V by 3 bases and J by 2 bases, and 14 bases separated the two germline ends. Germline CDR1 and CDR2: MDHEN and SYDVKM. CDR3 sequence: CASSFPRSEGNQPQHF. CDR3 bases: TGTGCCAGCAGTTTCCCCCGCTCAGAGGGCAATCAGCCCCAGCATTTT.

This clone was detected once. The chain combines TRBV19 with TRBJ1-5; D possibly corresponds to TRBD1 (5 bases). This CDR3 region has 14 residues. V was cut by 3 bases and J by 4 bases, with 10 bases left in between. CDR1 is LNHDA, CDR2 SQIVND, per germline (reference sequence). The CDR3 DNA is TGTGCCAGTAGTATCACAGGAGATAATCAGCCCCAGCATTTT. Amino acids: CASSITGDNQPQHF.

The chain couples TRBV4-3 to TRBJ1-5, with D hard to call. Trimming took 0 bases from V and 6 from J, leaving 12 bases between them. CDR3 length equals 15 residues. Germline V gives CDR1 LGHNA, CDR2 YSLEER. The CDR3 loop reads CASSQDVSGFQPQHF. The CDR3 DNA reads TGCGCCAGCAGCCAAGATGTGTCAGGCTTTCAGCCCCAGCATTTT.

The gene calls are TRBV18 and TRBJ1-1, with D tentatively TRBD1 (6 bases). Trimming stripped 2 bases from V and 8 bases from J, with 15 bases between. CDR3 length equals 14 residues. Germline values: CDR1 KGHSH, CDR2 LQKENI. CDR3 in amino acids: CASSPTGPSLEAFF. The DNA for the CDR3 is TGTGCCAGCTCACCAACAGGGCCCTCACTAGAAGCTTTCTTT.

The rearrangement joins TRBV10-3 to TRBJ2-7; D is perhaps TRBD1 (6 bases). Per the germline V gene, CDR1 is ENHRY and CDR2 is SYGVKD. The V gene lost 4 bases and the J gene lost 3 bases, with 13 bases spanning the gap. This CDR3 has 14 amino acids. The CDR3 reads CAISGDNSFYEQYF. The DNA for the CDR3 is TGTGCCATCAGTGGGGACAACTCCTTCTACGAGCAGTACTTC.